The sample holds a few counts of the clone carrying this TCR beta chain. Measured with immunoSEQ multiplex PCR; TCRdb has only the in-frame clones, and not every one. The table records roughly 86,000 clones, 83% of them present only once. This CDR3 spans 15 amino acids. V was clipped by 0 bases and J by 3 bases, with 12 bases between them. The germline gives CDR1 LGHNA, CDR2 YSLEER. This entry is derived from a study of ipilimumab plus nivolumab after autologous stem cell transplantation. Patients got ipilimumab 1 mg/kg beginning 14 to 28 days post-transplant. The source is a male donor with diffuse large B-cell lymphoma. The sequenced sample was PBMCs, obtained in a trial of ipilimumab plus nivolumab as post-transplant consolidation. This chain uses TRBV4-3 with TRBJ2-7; D call uncertain. CDR3 nucleotide sequence: TGCGCCAGCAGCCAAGATGCGAACTTCTACTACGAGCAGTACTTC. Translation: CASSQDANFYYEQYF.